Listed below are T cell receptor beta chains from one sample, sequenced in a study of cytomegalovirus exposure and HLA in healthy donors. Libraries were prepared by immunoSEQ multiplex PCR; TCRdb keeps only in-frame clonotypes and omits some of them. Of under 200,000 clones detected, over 70% appear once; the ten largest clones hold around 1.9%. The sample consisted of PBMCs. Every receptor here comes from a young woman in good health and CMV-seropositive. CDR3s include the opening cysteine and the closing phenylalanine or tryptophan. Fields, in order: D gene, J gene, clone size, V gene, CDR3 protein, CDR3 DNA. D genes are given only for firm matches. Part of the rows lack a size; the others show once, few, many or a class for expanded clones.

d_call: -; j_call: TRBJ1-1; clone_size: -; v_call: TRBV9; cdr3_aa: CASGSGLNTEAFF; cdr3_nt: TGTGCCAGCGGGAGCGGGTTGAACACTGAAGCTTTCTTT
d_call: -; j_call: TRBJ2-5; clone_size: -; v_call: TRBV7-6; cdr3_aa: CASSLDRALQETQYF; cdr3_nt: TGTGCCAGCAGCTTAGACAGGGCCCTCCAAGAGACCCAGTACTTC
d_call: TRBD1; j_call: TRBJ1-2; clone_size: once; v_call: TRBV25-1; cdr3_aa: CASMSTGGFYGYTF; cdr3_nt: TGTGCCAGCATGAGTACAGGGGGATTCTATGGCTACACCTTC
d_call: -; j_call: TRBJ1-1; clone_size: -; v_call: TRBV30; cdr3_aa: CAWSLTEKEAFF; cdr3_nt: TGTGCCTGGAGTTTGACTGAAAAAGAGGCTTTCTTT
d_call: -; j_call: TRBJ2-5; clone_size: -; v_call: TRBV11-3; cdr3_aa: CASSSGGRETQYF; cdr3_nt: TGTGCCAGCAGCTCCGGGGGGCGCGAGACCCAGTACTTC
d_call: TRBD1; j_call: TRBJ1-2; clone_size: -; v_call: TRBV5-1; cdr3_aa: CASSPTGGLYGYTF; cdr3_nt: TGCGCCAGCAGCCCGACAGGGGGGCTATATGGCTACACCTTC
d_call: TRBD2; j_call: TRBJ2-1; clone_size: -; v_call: TRBV7-9; cdr3_aa: CASRTLAGGLNEQFF; cdr3_nt: TGTGCCAGCAGGACCCTAGCGGGGGGGCTCAATGAGCAGTTCTTC
d_call: TRBD1; j_call: TRBJ2-1; clone_size: once; v_call: TRBV6-4; cdr3_aa: CASSDGGQGGNEQFF; cdr3_nt: TGTGCCAGCAGTGACGGGGGACAGGGGGGCAATGAGCAGTTCTTC
d_call: TRBD1; j_call: TRBJ1-1; clone_size: -; v_call: TRBV19; cdr3_aa: CASSQGVGTEAFF; cdr3_nt: TGTGCCAGTAGCCAGGGGGTTGGCACTGAAGCTTTCTTT
d_call: TRBD2; j_call: TRBJ2-3; clone_size: -; v_call: TRBV11-3; cdr3_aa: CASSLVGLSTDTQYF; cdr3_nt: TGTGCCAGCAGCTTAGTGGGACTAAGCACAGATACGCAGTATTTT
d_call: -; j_call: TRBJ2-6; clone_size: few; v_call: TRBV19; cdr3_aa: CASSTTGDRANVLTF; cdr3_nt: TGTGCCAGTAGTACGACCGGGGACAGGGCCAACGTCCTGACTTTC
d_call: -; j_call: TRBJ1-4; clone_size: -; v_call: TRBV7-6; cdr3_aa: CASSLGARGEREKLFF; cdr3_nt: TGTGCCAGCAGCTTAGGCGCTCGGGGTGAGAGAGAAAAACTGTTTTTT
d_call: -; j_call: TRBJ1-5; clone_size: -; v_call: TRBV29-1; cdr3_aa: CSVEESSNQPQHF; cdr3_nt: TGCAGCGTTGAAGAATCCAGTAATCAGCCCCAGCATTTT
d_call: TRBD1; j_call: TRBJ1-3; clone_size: -; v_call: TRBV5-1; cdr3_aa: CASSTQTGDGNTIYF; cdr3_nt: TGCGCCAGCAGCACGCAAACAGGGGACGGAAACACCATATATTTT
d_call: TRBD1; j_call: TRBJ1-6; clone_size: few; v_call: TRBV27; cdr3_aa: CASSLSGTGGGSPLHF; cdr3_nt: TGTGCCAGCAGTTTATCAGGGACAGGGGGAGGGTCACCCCTCCACTTT
d_call: -; j_call: TRBJ1-2; clone_size: -; v_call: TRBV4-3; cdr3_aa: CASSDISEGYTF; cdr3_nt: TGCGCCAGCAGCGATATATCGGAGGGCTACACCTTC
d_call: TRBD2; j_call: TRBJ2-7; clone_size: -; v_call: TRBV5-1; cdr3_aa: CASSSTSGGAHEQYF; cdr3_nt: TGCGCCAGCAGCTCGACTAGCGGGGGGGCCCACGAGCAGTACTTC
d_call: TRBD2; j_call: TRBJ2-7; clone_size: -; v_call: TRBV6-5; cdr3_aa: CASSYSTSGGYEQYF; cdr3_nt: TGTGCCAGCAGTTACTCGACTAGCGGGGGTTACGAGCAGTACTTC
d_call: TRBD1; j_call: TRBJ1-5; clone_size: few; v_call: TRBV6-6; cdr3_aa: CASSRTGADQPQHF; cdr3_nt: TGTGCCAGCAGTAGAACAGGGGCGGATCAGCCCCAGCATTTT
d_call: -; j_call: TRBJ2-1; clone_size: -; v_call: TRBV7-2; cdr3_aa: CASSSGTGHNEQFF; cdr3_nt: TGTGCCAGCAGCTCCGGGACTGGGCACAATGAGCAGTTCTTC
d_call: TRBD2; j_call: TRBJ2-7; clone_size: -; v_call: TRBV5-4; cdr3_aa: CASSLGRGSSYEQYF; cdr3_nt: TGTGCCAGCAGCTTGGGGCGGGGGAGCTCCTACGAGCAGTACTTC
d_call: -; j_call: TRBJ1-2; clone_size: -; v_call: TRBV6-6; cdr3_aa: CASRETGTSGGYTF; cdr3_nt: TGTGCCAGCAGAGAAACAGGGACCTCGGGAGGCTACACCTTC
d_call: -; j_call: TRBJ1-3; clone_size: -; v_call: TRBV30; cdr3_aa: CAWSPQIAIYF; cdr3_nt: TGTGCCTGGAGTCCACAGATCGCCATATATTTT
d_call: TRBD1; j_call: TRBJ2-7; clone_size: -; v_call: TRBV10-3; cdr3_aa: CAIMRTGGSEQYF; cdr3_nt: TGTGCCATCATGAGGACAGGGGGCTCCGAGCAGTACTTC
d_call: TRBD1; j_call: TRBJ1-5; clone_size: -; v_call: TRBV6-1; cdr3_aa: CASRGTGWNQPQHF; cdr3_nt: TGTGCCAGCAGGGGGACAGGTTGGAATCAGCCCCAGCATTTT
d_call: -; j_call: TRBJ2-7; clone_size: once; v_call: TRBV6-6; cdr3_aa: CASSYRDLYEQYF; cdr3_nt: TGTGCCAGCAGTTACCGGGACTTGTACGAGCAGTACTTC
d_call: -; j_call: TRBJ2-6; clone_size: -; v_call: TRBV28; cdr3_aa: CASSLTGQDNMSGANVLTF; cdr3_nt: TGTGCCAGCAGTTTAACAGGTCAAGATAATATGTCTGGGGCCAACGTCCTGACTTTC
d_call: TRBD1; j_call: TRBJ1-6; clone_size: -; v_call: TRBV13; cdr3_aa: CASSLASGTGGARTPLHF; cdr3_nt: TGTGCCAGCAGCCTCGCTTCCGGGACAGGGGGCGCCAGGACACCCCTCCACTTT
d_call: TRBD1; j_call: TRBJ2-1; clone_size: -; v_call: TRBV5-1; cdr3_aa: CASSLGQGYDEQFF; cdr3_nt: TGCGCCAGCAGCTTGGGACAGGGTTACGATGAGCAGTTCTTC
d_call: TRBD2; j_call: TRBJ2-1; clone_size: -; v_call: TRBV15; cdr3_aa: CATSRRGGRGYNEQFF; cdr3_nt: TGTGCCACCAGCAGACGCGGGGGGCGCGGATACAATGAGCAGTTCTTC
d_call: TRBD2; j_call: TRBJ2-1; clone_size: few; v_call: TRBV23-1; cdr3_aa: CASIFTAGGLSYNEQFF; cdr3_nt: TGCGCCAGCATTTTTACAGCGGGGGGACTTTCCTACAATGAGCAGTTCTTC
d_call: -; j_call: TRBJ1-3; clone_size: -; v_call: TRBV4-2; cdr3_aa: CASSHTTGSSGNTIYF; cdr3_nt: TGTGCCAGCAGCCACACAACAGGGAGCTCTGGAAACACCATATATTTT
d_call: TRBD2; j_call: TRBJ2-2; clone_size: -; v_call: TRBV5-4; cdr3_aa: CASSLGAGEPGELFF; cdr3_nt: TGTGCCAGCAGCTTGGGGGCGGGGGAGCCCGGGGAGCTGTTTTTT
d_call: -; j_call: TRBJ1-2; clone_size: -; v_call: TRBV30; cdr3_aa: CAWSATGYGYTF; cdr3_nt: TGTGCCTGGAGTGCTACAGGGTATGGCTACACCTTC
d_call: -; j_call: TRBJ2-7; clone_size: -; v_call: TRBV9; cdr3_aa: CASSAHRQLATVDLVF; cdr3_nt: TGTGCCAGCAGCGCCCACCGACAACTGGCAACCGTCGACCTCGTCTTC
d_call: TRBD1; j_call: TRBJ2-5; clone_size: -; v_call: TRBV7-8; cdr3_aa: CASSSGTEETQYF; cdr3_nt: TGTGCCAGCAGCTCCGGGACAGAAGAGACCCAGTACTTC
d_call: TRBD2; j_call: TRBJ2-2; clone_size: -; v_call: TRBV10-2; cdr3_aa: CASSLGLAGENTGELFF; cdr3_nt: TGCGCCAGCAGTCTAGGACTAGCGGGGGAAAACACCGGGGAGCTGTTTTTT
d_call: TRBD1; j_call: TRBJ2-1; clone_size: once; v_call: TRBV29-1; cdr3_aa: CSTHRGGEQFF; cdr3_nt: TGCAGCACCCACAGGGGCGGAGAGCAGTTCTTC